The 18 T cell receptor beta chains below come from one sample, sequenced in a study of cytomegalovirus exposure and HLA in healthy donors. 60 Vbeta and 13 Jbeta primers were used in PCR. Some clones are missing from TCRdb's copy, which holds only in-frame ones; the method was immunoSEQ multiplex PCR. The sample contains about 130,000 clones, approximately 80% of which appear only once. The sequencing sample was made of PBMCs. All receptors come from a woman between 40 and 50 years old in good health and CMV-seronegative.

The chain employs TRBV5-6 and TRBJ1-1; a possible D gene is TRBD1 (6 bases). CDR1 and CDR2 (germline): SGHDT, YYEEEE. This CDR3 comprises 16 residues. Trimming removed 7 bases from V and 2 bases from J, with 21 bases in between. Written as DNA, the CDR3 is TGTGCCAGCCGAGGGCACAGGGCTGGGAAAAACACTGAAGCTTTCTTT. Its protein is CASRGHRAGKNTEAFF.

The gene calls are TRBV29-1 and TRBJ2-7, with 11 bases matching TRBD1. The germline CDR1 and CDR2 sequences are SQVTM and ANQGSEA. The V and J ends lost 6 bases and 3 bases, in that order; junction bases with no gene match: 4. CDR3 size: 13 residues. The CDR3, as DNA: TGCAGCGTGGGGACAGGGGGGAGCTACGAGCAGTACTTC. This encodes CSVGTGGSYEQYF.

V and J are TRBV19 and TRBJ1-1, with D perhaps matching TRBD1 (5 bases). Deletions cut 4 bases from V and 4 bases from J, with 13 bases between. CDR3 length equals 14 residues. Per germline, CDR1 LNHDA and CDR2 SQIVND (reference sequence). Here the CDR3 DNA reads TGTGCCAGTAGTACCATCCCGGGGGGCACTGAAGCTTTCTTT. Protein: CASSTIPGGTEAFF.

This clone was found many times. The chain has TRBV7-9 and TRBJ2-7, with 7 positions matching TRBD2. CDR1 and CDR2 (germline): SEHNR, FQNEAQ (reference sequence). The junction had 6 bases not matched to a gene; V was cut back by 2 bases and J by 2 bases. The CDR3 is made up of 15 amino acids. For the CDR3, the DNA is TGTGCCAGCAGCTTATCGCTAGCGGAGGCCTACGAGCAGTACTTC. This sequence encodes CASSLSLAEAYEQYF.

The chain carries TRBV5-1 and TRBJ2-5, with TRBD2 matching over 9 bases. The CDR3 is 16 residues long. V lost 3 bases, J lost 4 bases, and 10 bases stayed unmatched. Germline lookup yields CDR1 SGHRS and CDR2 YFSETQ. The CDR3 bases are TGCGCCAGCAGCTGGACTAGCGTATCCTTAGGAGAGACCCAGTACTTC. It encodes CASSWTSVSLGETQYF. The whole variable domain, remainder taken from reference TRBV5-1 and TRBJ2-5, is KAGVTQTPRYLIKTRGQQVTLSCSPISGHRSVSWYQQTPGQGLQFLFEYFSETQRNKGNFPGRFSGRQFSNSRSEMNVSTLELGDSALYLCASSWTSVSLGETQYFGPGTRLLVL.

The V gene is TRBV19, the J gene TRBJ1-5; 11 bases match TRBD1. Germline CDR1 reads LNHDA; CDR2 reads SQIVND (reference sequence). This CDR3 is built from 15 residues. The junction had 3 bases not matched to a gene; V was cut back by 5 bases and J by 3 bases. CDR3 residues: CASSGQGAPNQPQHF. The DNA of the CDR3 is TGTGCCAGTAGTGGACAGGGGGCCCCCAATCAGCCCCAGCATTTT.

V and J are TRBV27 and TRBJ2-5, with TRBD1 identical over 10 bases. The DNA end is a closer match to TRBJ2-7, so the J assignment may be wrong. The CDR3 runs to 15 residues. Per germline, CDR1 MNHEY and CDR2 SMNVEV (reference sequence). For the CDR3, the DNA is TGTGCCAGCAGTCTCGACAGGGGGCGACCCTACGAGCAGTACTTC. Translated, it gives CASSLDRGRPYEQYF.

The genes are TRBV7-2 and TRBJ2-2; D remains ambiguous. From germline, CDR1 is SGHTA and CDR2 FQGNSA. The CDR3 consists of 13 residues. Trimming left V 5 bases short and J 4 bases short, with 8 bases between. CDR3 in DNA: TGTGCCAGCAGCCCCCGGGTCACCGGGGAGCTGTTTTTT. This codes for CASSPRVTGELFF.

The gene calls are TRBV2 and TRBJ1-2, with D maybe TRBD1 (6 bases). CDR1 is SNHLY, CDR2 FYNNEI, per germline. The CDR3 spans 13 residues. V lost 4 bases to trimming and J lost 2 bases, with 8 bases between them. The CDR3 sequence is CASSGDMNYGYTF. In nucleotides, the CDR3 is TGTGCCAGCAGTGGGGACATGAACTATGGCTACACCTTC.

The chain combines TRBV6-5 with TRBJ1-2; 10 positions match TRBD1. CDR1 is MNHEY, CDR2 SVGAGI, per germline. Trimming cost V 6 bases and J 2 bases; bases outside gene matches: 6. This CDR3 contains 15 residues. The CDR3 DNA reads TGTGCCAGCAGAAACGGACAGGGGGGAAACTATGGCTACACCTTC. Amino acids: CASRNGQGGNYGYTF.

This chain uses TRBV6-1 with TRBJ2-7; D might be TRBD1 (7 bases). V was clipped by 2 bases and J by 4 bases, with 15 bases between them. In germline, CDR1 is MNHNS, CDR2 SASEGT. CDR3 size: 15 residues. CDR3 in amino acids: CASSEWAEGAYEQYF. DNA of the CDR3: TGTGCCAGCAGTGAATGGGCGGAGGGGGCGTACGAGCAGTACTTC.

This clone showed up just once. The chain couples TRBV27 to TRBJ2-2; D is possibly TRBD1 (5 bases). Per the germline V gene, CDR1 is MNHEY and CDR2 is SMNVEV (reference sequence). CDR3 size: 14 residues. V was shortened by 3 bases and J by 4 bases, with 9 bases between the two germline ends. The CDR3 protein is CASSFQGTTGELFF. The CDR3 bases are TGTGCCAGCAGTTTTCAGGGTACCACCGGGGAGCTGTTTTTT.

The chain uses TRBV19 and TRBJ2-4, with 7 bases fitting TRBD1. Germline CDR1 is LNHDA and CDR2 is SQIVND (reference sequence). Trimming removed 3 bases from V and 4 bases from J; junction bases left unmatched: 6. This CDR3 is built from 15 residues. The CDR3: CASSIPDRMKNIQYF. In nucleotides, the CDR3 is TGTGCCAGTAGTATCCCGGACAGGATGAAAAACATTCAGTACTTC.

V gene TRBV19 combines with J gene TRBJ1-4, with 7 bases that match TRBD1. Germline trimming cut 6 bases from V and 8 bases from J; bases unmatched to any gene: 15. Germline CDR1 and CDR2: LNHDA and SQIVND (reference sequence). The CDR3 extends over 16 amino acids. The CDR3 DNA reads TGTGCCAGTAGCGGACAGGAAACCTGGGTTCGCGAAAAACTGTTTTTT. Its translation is CASSGQETWVREKLFF.

The chain employs TRBV29-1 and TRBJ2-2; D might be TRBD1 (5 bases). Trimming stripped 6 bases from V and 7 bases from J, with 12 bases between. Germline V CDR1 and CDR2: SQVTM, ANQGSEA. There are 12 residues in the CDR3. The CDR3 region has the DNA TGCAGCGTCCAGGGTATGATCGGGGAGCTGTTTTTT. This sequence encodes CSVQGMIGELFF.

V gene TRBV6-5 combines with J gene TRBJ1-5, with a weak D call TRBD1 (5 bases). Germline V gene sequence: CDR1 MNHEY, CDR2 SVGAGI. V gave up 6 bases and J gave up 7 bases, with 13 bases separating them. The CDR3 extends over 13 amino acids. In DNA, the CDR3 is TGTGCCAGCAGGAAAACTCAGGGCCAGCCCCAGCATTTT. Residues: CASRKTQGQPQHF.

The chain combines TRBV5-6 with TRBJ1-1; unclear D gene. Trimming took 0 bases from V and 10 from J, leaving 19 bases between them. The length of the CDR3 is 15 residues. In germline, CDR1 is SGHDT, CDR2 YYEEEE. This chain's CDR3 is CASSLGPLTPLGAFF. The CDR3 DNA is TGTGCCAGCAGCTTGGGACCGTTAACCCCACTAGGAGCTTTCTTT.

This clone was observed a single time. CDR3 nucleotide sequence: TGTGCCAGCAGCCTGGACTCAGCAGTTGCGGCTAATTCACCCCTCCACTTT. It translates to CASSLDSAVAANSPLHF. The J gene is TRBJ1-6, the V gene TRBV5-4; unclear D gene. There are 17 residues in the CDR3. In germline, CDR1 is SGHNT, CDR2 YYREEE (reference sequence). V dropped 4 bases and J dropped 6 bases, with 20 bases sitting between them.